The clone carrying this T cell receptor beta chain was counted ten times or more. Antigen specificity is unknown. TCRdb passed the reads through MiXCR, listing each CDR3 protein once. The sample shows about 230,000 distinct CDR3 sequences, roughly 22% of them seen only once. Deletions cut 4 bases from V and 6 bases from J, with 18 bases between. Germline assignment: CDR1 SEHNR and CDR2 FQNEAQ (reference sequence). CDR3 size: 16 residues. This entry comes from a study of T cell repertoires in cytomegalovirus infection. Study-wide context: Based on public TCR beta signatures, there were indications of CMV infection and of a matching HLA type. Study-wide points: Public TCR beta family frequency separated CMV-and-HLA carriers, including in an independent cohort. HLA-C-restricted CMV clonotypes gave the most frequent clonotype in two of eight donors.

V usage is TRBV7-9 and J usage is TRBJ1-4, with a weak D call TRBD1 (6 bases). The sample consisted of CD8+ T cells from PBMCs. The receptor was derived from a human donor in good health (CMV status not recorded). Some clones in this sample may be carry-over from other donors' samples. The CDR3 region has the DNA TGTGCCAGCAGCTCTCGGGGGGGCTCTATCGATGAAAAACTGTTTTTT. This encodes CASSSRGGSIDEKLFF.